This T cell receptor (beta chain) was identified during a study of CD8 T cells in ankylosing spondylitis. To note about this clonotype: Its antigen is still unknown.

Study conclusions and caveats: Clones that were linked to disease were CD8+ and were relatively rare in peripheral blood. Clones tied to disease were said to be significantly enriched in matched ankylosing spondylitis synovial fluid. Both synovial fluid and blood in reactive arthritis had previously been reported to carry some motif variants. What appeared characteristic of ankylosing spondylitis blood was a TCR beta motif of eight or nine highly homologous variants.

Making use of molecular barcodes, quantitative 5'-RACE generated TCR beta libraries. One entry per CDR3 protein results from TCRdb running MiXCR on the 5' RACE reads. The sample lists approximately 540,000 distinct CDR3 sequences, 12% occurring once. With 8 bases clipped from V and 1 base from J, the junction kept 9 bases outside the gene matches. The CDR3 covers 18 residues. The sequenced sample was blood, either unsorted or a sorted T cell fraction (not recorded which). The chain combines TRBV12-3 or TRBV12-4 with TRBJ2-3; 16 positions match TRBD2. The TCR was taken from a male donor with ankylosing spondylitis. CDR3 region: CASSGLAGGPIGTDTQYF. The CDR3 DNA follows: TGTGCCAGCTCGGGACTAGCGGGAGGGCCGATAGGCACAGATACGCAGTATTTT.